Presented here are 7 T cell receptor beta chains from one specimen sequenced in a study of glioma-infiltrating T cells after dendritic cell vaccination. Noted time point: after dendritic cell vaccination, including at tumor progression/relapse. TCRdb's copy holds only in-frame clones and misses some; the assay was immunoSEQ multiplex PCR. This sample has 65,000 to 80,000 clones, with roughly 87% found just once. Sequencing was performed on blood, taken after dendritic cell vaccination. The origin of the receptors is a human donor with glioblastoma.

The CDR3 coding sequence is TGCGCCAGCAGCCGGGGACTTGACCTCACAGATACGCAGTATTTT. It is translated as CASSRGLDLTDTQYF. The chain recombines TRBV10-1 with TRBJ2-3; D may be TRBD2 (6 bases). The CDR3 spans 15 residues. Trimming removed 6 bases from V and 2 bases from J, with 15 bases in between. Germline V gene lookup returns CDR1 WNHNN and CDR2 SYGVQD (reference sequence).

The chain is built from TRBV6-6 and TRBJ1-1; weak D call: TRBD1 (6 bases). The CDR3 totals 16 residues. V lost 2 bases to trimming and J lost 5 bases, with 18 bases between them. Germline CDR1 and CDR2: MNHNY and SVGAGI (reference sequence). Here the CDR3 reads CASSYNPRGGRTEAFF. The CDR3 nucleotides are TGTGCCAGCAGTTACAACCCTAGGGGGGGACGGACTGAAGCTTTCTTT.

Judged by abundance, this clone is medium-sized (0.01 to 0.1%). In DNA form, the CDR3 reads TGCGCCAGCAGCCAAGCGGGGACTAGCGGGAGGGCGGCTGCTGAGCAGTTCTTC. Its translation: CASSQAGTSGRAAAEQFF. The V gene is TRBV4-3, the J gene TRBJ2-1, with 16 positions matching TRBD2. The CDR3 has 18 amino acids. CDR1 and CDR2 (germline): LGHNA, YSLEER. Trimming took 1 base from V and 9 from J; bases not matched to a gene: 9.

This clone was seen more than once but under ten times. The V call is TRBV10-3, the J call TRBJ1-3; no firm D call. CDR1 and CDR2 (germline): ENHRY, SYGVKD. Trimming pared 2 bases from V and 1 base from J, leaving 6 bases between. The CDR3 consists of 14 residues. Here the CDR3 reads CAISEQISGNTIYF. DNA for the CDR3: TGTGCCATCAGTGAGCAGATATCTGGAAACACCATATATTTT.

The J gene is TRBJ1-2, the V gene TRBV7-9, with unresolved D. The CDR3 runs 13 residues. The ends were cut back, 0 bases at V and 4 bases at J, with 6 bases in the middle. The V gene's germline CDR1 is SEHNR and CDR2 FQNEAQ (reference sequence). CDR3 nucleotides: TGTGCCAGCAGCTTAGCATCGGGCTATGGCTACACCTTC. Translating it yields CASSLASGYGYTF.

The gene calls are TRBV2 and TRBJ2-1, with 14 bases lining up with TRBD2. Germline V CDR1 and CDR2: SNHLY, FYNNEI. Germline trimming cut 6 bases from V and 6 bases from J; bases unmatched to any gene: 4. The CDR3 has 15 amino acids. CDR3 coding DNA: TGTGCCAGCAGCCTGACTAGCGGGGGGGGCAATGAGCAGTTCTTC. Amino acids: CASSLTSGGGNEQFF.

The chain joins TRBV7-3 to TRBJ2-7; the D gene is possibly TRBD2 (7 bases). Germline V CDR1 and CDR2: SGHTA, FQGTGA. The CDR3 loop spans 15 amino acids. Trimming removed 5 bases from V and 3 bases from J, with 17 bases in between. The chain's CDR3 is CASSLGGLGGYEQYF. The DNA for the CDR3 is TGTGCCAGCAGCCTGGGAGGGCTAGGGGGCTACGAGCAGTACTTC.